Listed below are T cell receptor beta chains from one sample, sequenced in a study of blood T cells in healthy people across ages. MiXCR, applied by TCRdb to the 5' RACE reads, yields one record per CDR3 protein. This table has hundreds of thousands of distinct CDR3 sequences, approximately 35% appearing once. The sequencing sample was made of blood. The receptors originated from a man between 18 and 35 years old in good health. CDR3s include the opening cysteine and the closing phenylalanine or tryptophan. A D gene is named only where the DNA matches it firmly. Clone sizes are given selectively: once, few, many, or a class where the clone is expanded.

v_call	d_call	clone_size	j_call	cdr3_aa	cdr3_nt
TRBV5-1	-	few	TRBJ2-7	CASASGLYEQYF	TGCGCCAGCGCCTCGGGTCTTTACGAGCAGTACTTC
TRBV5-1	-	-	TRBJ1-1	CASSPKGYEAFF	TGCGCCAGCAGTCCGAAGGGGTATGAAGCTTTCTTT
TRBV2	-	many	TRBJ2-7	CASSEVSTGDEQYF	TGTGCCAGCAGTGAAGTTTCGACTGGGGACGAGCAGTACTTC
TRBV5-1	-	many	TRBJ2-1	CASSLRSGQSSYNEQFF	TGCGCCAGCAGCTTGAGGTCAGGACAGAGCTCCTACAATGAGCAGTTCTTC
TRBV20-1	TRBD2	many	TRBJ2-5	CSARREGQETQYF	TGCAGTGCTAGAAGGGAGGGGCAAGAGACCCAGTACTTC
TRBV19	-	few	TRBJ1-4	CASSIQVLNEKLFF	TGTGCCAGTAGTATACAGGTCCTTAATGAAAAACTGTTTTTT
TRBV7-3	TRBD2	many	TRBJ2-3	CASSPGLVAGTDTQYF	TGTGCCAGCAGCCCGGGACTAGTCGCCGGCACAGATACGCAGTATTTT
TRBV10-3	-	-	TRBJ1-5	CAISAVSNQPQHF	TGTGCCATCAGCGCGGTTAGCAATCAGCCCCAGCATTTT
TRBV5-1	-	-	TRBJ2-1	CAGSPSNRADGPNEQFF	TGCGCCGGCAGCCCGTCAAACAGGGCGGATGGTCCAAATGAGCAGTTCTTC
TRBV7-2	-	few	TRBJ2-5	CASSASGVEETQYF	TGTGCCAGCAGCGCCTCCGGGGTTGAAGAGACCCAGTACTTC
TRBV11-2	TRBD2	few	TRBJ2-3	CASSLESSAGADTQYF	TGTGCCAGCAGCTTAGAGTCATCGGCGGGGGCAGATACGCAGTATTTT
TRBV6-2/TRBV6-3	TRBD1	few	TRBJ1-2	CASSGTGTNYGYTF	TGTGCCAGCAGCGGGACAGGGACTAACTATGGCTACACCTTC
TRBV6-6	-	few	TRBJ2-7	CASGPGRVINEQYF	TGTGCCAGCGGCCCAGGCAGGGTGATAAACGAGCAGTACTTC
TRBV3-1	-	few	TRBJ1-1	CASSHTYGGRNTEAFF	TGTGCCAGCAGCCACACCTACGGGGGCAGGAACACTGAAGCTTTCTTT
TRBV7-7	-	-	TRBJ2-1	CASSPSTVLATQFF	TGTGCCAGCAGCCCCAGTACGGTTTTGGCGACCCAGTTCTTC
TRBV12-3/TRBV12-4	-	few	TRBJ1-2	CASSLAGAQSYGYTF	TGTGCCAGCAGTTTAGCGGGGGCGCAGAGCTATGGCTACACCTTC
TRBV7-9	-	few	TRBJ1-6	CASSSPLSPLHF	TGTGCCAGCAGCTCCCCGTTGTCACCCCTCCACTTT
TRBV28	TRBD2	-	TRBJ2-3	CASSGTAGGPYTQYF	TGTGCCAGCAGTGGGACGGCGGGGGGGCCTTATACGCAGTATTTT
TRBV12-3/TRBV12-4	TRBD1	-	TRBJ1-5	CASSPYRDRGVKPQHF	TGTGCCAGCAGCCCGTACCGGGACAGGGGGGTCAAGCCCCAGCATTTT
TRBV7-2	TRBD2	few	TRBJ2-4	CASSYFRAGDLAKNIQYF	TGTGCCAGCAGCTATTTTCGTGCGGGGGACCTAGCCAAAAACATTCAGTACTTC
TRBV13	TRBD1	few	TRBJ1-1	CASGFTGGDTEAFF	TGTGCCAGCGGTTTCACAGGGGGGGACACTGAAGCTTTCTTT
TRBV11-1	TRBD2	-	TRBJ2-1	CASSLVAGTSGYNEQFF	TGTGCCAGCAGCTTAGTTGCAGGGACTAGCGGGTACAATGAGCAGTTCTTC
TRBV7-9	TRBD2	few	TRBJ2-1	CASSPGTSGGPSYNEQFF	TGTGCCAGCAGCCCCGGGACTAGCGGGGGCCCGTCCTACAATGAGCAGTTCTTC
TRBV2	-	-	TRBJ2-7	CASSVGGGNNEQYF	TGTGCCAGCAGTGTAGGGGGGGGAAACAATGAGCAGTACTTC
TRBV20-1	TRBD2	-	TRBJ2-7	CSAMGLAGGRTYEQYF	TGCAGTGCTATGGGACTAGCGGGAGGAAGGACCTACGAGCAGTACTTC
TRBV7-9	-	-	TRBJ1-2	CASSLDRLPGYTF	TGTGCCAGCAGCTTAGATAGGCTCCCAGGCTACACCTTC
TRBV4-2	TRBD1	-	TRBJ1-1	CASSRSGQGEAFF	TGTGCCAGCAGCCGGTCAGGACAGGGGGAAGCTTTCTTT
TRBV28	TRBD1	many	TRBJ2-5	CASSFRQGIQYF	TGTGCCAGCAGCTTCCGACAGGGGATCCAGTACTTC
TRBV20-1	-	-	TRBJ2-2	CSARDRGVGELFF	TGCAGTGCTAGAGATCGAGGGGTTGGGGAGCTGTTTTTT
TRBV4-1	-	-	TRBJ1-2	CASSTTGNHGYTF	TGCGCCAGCAGCACGACCGGGAATCACGGCTACACCTTC
TRBV27	-	-	TRBJ2-3	CASSLSAGVIDTQYF	TGTGCCAGCAGTTTATCGGCAGGGGTAATAGATACGCAGTATTTT
TRBV7-6	TRBD1	-	TRBJ1-6	CASSPEDRVIYNSPLHF	TGTGCCAGCAGCCCAGAGGACAGGGTCATATATAATTCACCCCTCCACTTT
TRBV12-3/TRBV12-4	-	once	TRBJ2-3	CASSRTTPGPDTQYF	TGTGCCAGCAGTCGGACTACCCCCGGCCCAGATACGCAGTATTTT
TRBV27	-	-	TRBJ2-7	CASSKKRVEAYEQYF	TGTGCCAGCAGTAAAAAGCGGGTAGAAGCCTACGAGCAGTACTTC
TRBV11-3	TRBD1	-	TRBJ2-3	CASSLGLRTGVTDTQYF	TGTGCCAGCAGCTTAGGGCTCAGGACAGGGGTCACGGATACGCAGTATTTT
TRBV10-3	TRBD1	many	TRBJ2-7	CASRSDRGDRGSYEQYF	TGTGCCAGCAGGTCTGATAGAGGGGACAGGGGTTCCTACGAGCAGTACTTC
TRBV7-9	TRBD2	-	TRBJ2-1	CASNRPERENSYNEQFF	TGTGCCAGCAACCGACCCGAGCGGGAGAACTCCTACAATGAGCAGTTCTTC
TRBV7-9	-	few	TRBJ2-7	CASSSVSLGEQYF	TGTGCCAGCAGCTCGGTGAGCCTAGGCGAGCAGTACTTC
TRBV7-8	-	few	TRBJ2-1	CASSLGQVGDNEQFF	TGTGCCAGCAGCTTAGGACAGGTGGGAGACAATGAGCAGTTCTTC
TRBV20-1	-	-	TRBJ2-1	CSASGGFETQFF	TGCAGTGCATCCGGGGGATTCGAGACCCAGTTCTTC
TRBV27	-	-	TRBJ2-7	CASSSTPTGSGYEQYF	TGTGCCAGCAGTTCGACTCCCACAGGGAGTGGATATGAGCAGTACTTC
TRBV5-1	-	-	TRBJ2-1	CASSLGLGLEGEQFF	TGCGCCAGCAGCTTGGGACTAGGGCTAGAGGGTGAGCAGTTCTTC
TRBV5-4	-	-	TRBJ2-5	CASSVADQGTQYF	TGTGCCAGCAGCGTGGCAGATCAAGGGACCCAGTACTTC
TRBV18	TRBD1	-	TRBJ2-5	CASSTGGYPETQYF	TGTGCCAGCTCAACAGGGGGCTACCCAGAGACCCAGTACTTC
TRBV5-1	TRBD2	-	TRBJ2-5	CASSPERGNQIFPQETQYF	TGCGCCAGCAGCCCCGAGCGGGGGAACCAAATTTTTCCCCAAGAGACCCAGTACTTC
TRBV2	TRBD2	-	TRBJ2-1	CATRLADYQETQFF	TGTGCCACCAGACTAGCGGACTACCAAGAGACCCAGTTCTTC
TRBV20-1	-	-	TRBJ2-3	CSAREGTSTDTQYF	TGCAGTGCTAGAGAAGGGACTAGCACAGATACGCAGTATTTT
TRBV4-1	-	-	TRBJ2-5	CASSQRVSGNEQYF	TGCGCCAGCAGCCAAAGGGTTAGTGGGAATGAGCAGTACTTC
TRBV11-1	-	-	TRBJ2-2	CASSFGEGNTGELFF	TGTGCCAGCAGCTTCGGGGAAGGGAACACCGGGGAGCTGTTTTTT
TRBV27	TRBD1	-	TRBJ1-6	CASGETGQGRSPLHF	TGTGCCAGCGGTGAGACGGGACAGGGAAGATCACCCCTCCACTTT
TRBV12-3/TRBV12-4	-	-	TRBJ2-5	CASSFTGTVQLYF	TGTGCCAGCAGTTTCACCGGGACGGTGCAACTGTACTTC
TRBV27	TRBD1	few	TRBJ2-7	CASSPGQGDYYEQYF	TGTGCCAGCAGCCCCGGACAGGGGGATTACTACGAGCAGTACTTC
TRBV25-1	-	-	TRBJ1-5	CASSESLNQPQHF	TGTGCCAGCAGTGAATCCCTCAATCAGCCCCAGCATTTT
TRBV2	-	-	TRBJ2-7	CASSESRDVNEQYF	TGTGCCAGCAGTGAGTCGAGGGATGTCAATGAGCAGTACTTC
TRBV4-3	-	many	TRBJ2-1	CASSQDEQGLSYNEQFF	TGCGCCAGCAGCCAAGATGAACAGGGACTTTCCTACAATGAGCAGTTCTTC
TRBV20-1	-	few	TRBJ2-5	CSALPSGWEWGTKTQYF	TGCAGTGCTCTGCCCTCAGGGTGGGAGTGGGGTACGAAGACCCAGTACTTC
TRBV27	-	-	TRBJ1-1	CASSLSGSQGTEAFF	TGTGCCAGCAGTTTATCAGGGTCGCAGGGCACTGAAGCTTTCTTT
TRBV19	-	-	TRBJ2-7	CASSGGQSSYNEQYF	TGTGCCAGTAGCGGGGGACAGAGCTCCTACAATGAGCAGTACTTC
TRBV7-2	-	-	TRBJ2-1	CASSLAARLEQFF	TGTGCCAGCAGCTTAGCGGCACGGCTTGAGCAGTTCTTC
TRBV25-1	-	few	TRBJ2-5	CASRSFRREETQYF	TGTGCCAGCAGAAGCTTTCGTAGAGAAGAGACCCAGTACTTC